These 14 T cell receptor beta chains were all obtained from the same sample, sequenced in a study of vaccination and CD4 T cells after COVID-19. CD4+ T cells that had been cultured provided DNA sequenced with the Oncomine TCR Beta short-read assay. Genomic DNA was extracted from cultured CD4+ T cells. TCRdb fed the PCR reads into MiXCR, producing one record per CDR3 protein. Counted here are 12,000 or so distinct CDR3 sequences, about 29% occurring once; the ten biggest clones make up less than 15%. Described treatment: roughly ten-day PBMC culture with coronavirus spike peptide pools or control peptides (ViraFEST assay). Samples of CD4+ T cells were obtained from the unexposed donor before the COVID-19 pandemic (2011-2018). These TCRs' antigens remain unknown. Sample: CD4+ T cells from blood, cultured in vitro. These receptors were obtained from a human donor in good health.

This chain links TRBV7-9 with TRBJ1-1; D may be TRBD1 (5 bases). Germline-derived CDR1 and CDR2 are SEHNR and FQNEAQ (reference sequence). The V gene lost 4 bases and the J gene lost 3 bases, with 15 bases spanning the gap. CDR3 length: 15 amino acids. This CDR3 is CASSSRARGHTEAFF. For the CDR3, the DNA is TGTGCCAGCAGCTCACGGGCGCGGGGACACACTGAAGCTTTCTTT.

The chain combines TRBV6-2 or TRBV6-3 with TRBJ1-1, with D unresolved. V gave up 7 bases and J gave up 5 bases, with 14 bases separating them. The CDR3 runs 13 residues. Per the germline V gene, CDR1 is MNHEY and CDR2 is SVGEGT. CDR3 region: CASTLGIGTEAFF. The CDR3 nucleotides read TGTGCCAGCACACTAGGAATAGGGACTGAAGCTTTCTTT.

This clonotype was found a few times. The CDR3 reads CASSIRVRDIQYF. The CDR3 DNA follows: TGTGCCAGCAGCATTAGGGTACGGGACATTCAGTACTTC. The chain couples TRBV11-2 to TRBJ2-4; D not certain. The CDR3 has 13 amino acids. CDR1 and CDR2 from the germline V gene are SGHAT and FQNNGV. The V gene lost 5 bases and the J gene lost 8 bases, with 13 bases spanning the gap.

The V and J genes are TRBV28 and TRBJ2-7; the D gene is possibly TRBD2 (6 bases). Germline loops: CDR1 MDHEN, CDR2 SYDVKM. V was trimmed by 8 bases and J by 1 base, leaving 12 bases between them. The CDR3 is 13 amino acids. CDR3 DNA sequence: TGTGCCAGCCACTCGACTAGATCCTACGAGCAGTACTTC. Translated, it gives CASHSTRSYEQYF.

The CDR3 loop reads CSARNPKALPSPLHF. CDR3 bases: TGCAGTGCTAGAAACCCAAAGGCCCTCCCTTCACCCCTCCACTTT. The chain is built from TRBV20-1 and TRBJ1-6; D uncertain. Trimming took off 2 bases at V and 9 bases at J, with 17 bases between the two ends. The CDR3 contains 15 residues. CDR1 and CDR2 from the germline V gene are DFQATT and SNEGSKA (reference sequence).

The V call is TRBV28, the J call TRBJ2-1; 12 bases match TRBD2. The CDR3 length is 13 residues. V lost 11 bases and J lost 6; bases outside the gene matches: 5. Germline V gene sequence: CDR1 MDHEN, CDR2 SYDVKM. Here the CDR3 DNA reads TGTGCCTCGACTAGCGGGAGCGGCAATGAGCAGTTCTTC. Protein: CASTSGSGNEQFF.

The chain recombines TRBV28 with TRBJ1-4, with D uncertain. This CDR3 is 12 amino acids long. The germline V gene encodes CDR1 MDHEN and CDR2 SYDVKM. Trimming removed 8 bases from V and 7 bases from J, with 11 bases in between. This CDR3 is CASGGLPEKLFF. Written as DNA, the CDR3 is TGTGCCAGCGGCGGGCTCCCTGAAAAACTGTTTTTT. The full variable domain, rest sourced from reference TRBV28 and TRBJ1-4, is DVKVTQSSRYLVKRTGEKVFLECVQDMDHENMFWYRQDPGLGLRLIYFSYDVKMKEKGDIPEGYSVSREKKERFSLILESASTNQTSMYLCASGGLPEKLFFGSGTQLSVL.

The chain recombines TRBV27 with TRBJ1-5; D unresolved. V was trimmed by 5 bases and J by 0 bases, leaving 14 bases between them. CDR3 length: 16 residues. Per germline, CDR1 MNHEY and CDR2 SMNVEV (reference sequence). The CDR3 reads CASSPIQRGSNQPQHF. The DNA for the CDR3 is TGTGCCAGCAGTCCCATACAGCGCGGTAGCAATCAGCCCCAGCATTTT.

In its sample, this clonotype was seen a few times. V is TRBV6-2 or TRBV6-3 and J is TRBJ2-6; no clear D. This CDR3 is built from 17 residues. The germline V and J ends were trimmed by 3 bases and 0 bases, with 12 bases remaining between them. Germline lookup yields CDR1 MNHEY and CDR2 SVGEGT. The CDR3 reads CASSYYPLGSGANVLTF. CDR3 nucleotide sequence: TGTGCCAGCAGTTATTACCCTCTAGGCTCTGGGGCCAACGTCCTGACTTTC.

The CDR3 spells CASSLASQGVGETQYF. The CDR3 DNA reads TGTGCCAGCAGCTTAGCTTCGCAGGGGGTGGGGGAGACCCAGTACTTC. The chain uses TRBV7-2 and TRBJ2-5, with 7 bases identical to TRBD1. The junction had 9 bases not matched to a gene; V was cut back by 0 bases and J by 5 bases. Germline-derived CDR1 and CDR2 are SGHTA and FQGNSA. This CDR3 is built from 16 residues.

This clonotype qualifies as medium-sized. This chain joins TRBV6-4 and TRBJ2-6; D is tentatively TRBD1 or TRBD2 (5 bases each). This CDR3 contains 16 residues. V was cut by 4 bases and J by 2 bases, with 12 bases left in between. Germline V CDR1 and CDR2: MRHNA, SNTAGT. The CDR3 DNA follows: TGTGCCAGCAGTGTTGGGGGTAGCGCTGGGGCCAACGTCCTGACTTTC. It translates to CASSVGGSAGANVLTF.

This clonotype occurred a few times. This rearrangement joins TRBV10-3 to TRBJ2-1, with 9 bases that match TRBD1. This CDR3 is 14 amino acids long. After removal of 7 bases from V and 9 bases from J, the junction contained 10 bases not matched to a gene. In germline, CDR1 is ENHRY, CDR2 SYGVKD. The CDR3 coding sequence is TGTGCCATCACCAACGGGACAGGGTTGGTTGAGCAGTTCTTC. This sequence encodes CAITNGTGLVEQFF.

This clonotype has only a few counts. V usage is TRBV20-1 and J usage is TRBJ2-1; 7 bases align to TRBD1. The CDR3 has 15 residues. The ends lost 3 bases at V and 6 bases at J; junction bases unmatched: 11. CDR1 DFQATT and CDR2 SNEGSKA come from the germline V gene (reference sequence). The CDR3 reads CSARKIDRDGNEQFF. The CDR3 DNA reads TGCAGTGCTAGGAAGATTGACAGGGACGGCAATGAGCAGTTCTTC.

This clonotype was seen more than once but under ten times. Here the CDR3 DNA reads TGTGCCAGCAGCCAAGATTTCTCGGGAGTAAAAGAGCAGTACTTC. It yields the protein CASSQDFSGVKEQYF. The chain employs TRBV4-2 and TRBJ2-7; tentative D call: TRBD2 (6 bases). In germline, CDR1 is LGHNA, CDR2 YNFKEQ. This CDR3 spans 15 amino acids. Trimming removed 0 bases at V and 7 bases at J, with 16 bases between.